These T cell receptor beta chains were read from a single sample in a study of response to subunit inactivated influenza vaccine. One entry per CDR3 protein results from TCRdb running MiXCR on the RT-PCR reads. The sample contains a few hundred thousand distinct CDR3 sequences, 11% of which appear only once. These same data were also listed under a study on T cells expressing NK-cell markers.

The sample was PBMCs from blood, taken on the day of vaccination. The receptor set was obtained from a man in his fifties who received an inactivated influenza vaccine. Both conserved end residues are part of each CDR3. The D gene is left open where the match is weak. For some rows the clone size is stated as once, few or many, or as a class when expanded; others skip it.

D gene: TRBD1; J gene: TRBJ2-5; V gene: TRBV5-1; clone size: few; CDR3 protein: CASSLGQTGPPETQYF; CDR3 DNA: TGCGCCAGCAGCTTGGGACAGACAGGGCCGCCGGAGACCCAGTACTTC
D gene: TRBD1; J gene: TRBJ1-1; V gene: TRBV3-1; clone size: few; CDR3 protein: CASSQGQGPEAFF; CDR3 DNA: TGTGCCAGCAGCCAGGGACAGGGGCCAGAAGCTTTCTTT
D gene: .; J gene: TRBJ2-3; V gene: TRBV19; clone size: few; CDR3 protein: CASSTYATGSTDTQYF; CDR3 DNA: TGTGCCAGTAGCACATATGCGACTGGAAGCACAGATACGCAGTATTTT
D gene: .; J gene: TRBJ2-7; V gene: TRBV20-1; clone size: few; CDR3 protein: CSAGGAGISYEQYF; CDR3 DNA: TGCAGTGCTGGAGGGGCGGGGATTTCCTACGAGCAGTACTTC
D gene: .; J gene: TRBJ2-7; V gene: TRBV2; clone size: few; CDR3 protein: CASRSPGHFIF; CDR3 DNA: TGTGCCAGCAGATCACCGGGACATTTTATCTTC
D gene: TRBD1; J gene: TRBJ2-1; V gene: TRBV7-6; clone size: .; CDR3 protein: CASSLNGRGWQFF; CDR3 DNA: TGTGCCAGCAGCTTAAATGGCAGGGGGTGGCAGTTCTTC
D gene: .; J gene: TRBJ1-5; V gene: TRBV3-1; clone size: .; CDR3 protein: CASSPGGISQPQHF; CDR3 DNA: TGTGCCAGCAGCCCCGGGGGCATCAGTCAGCCCCAGCATTTT
D gene: TRBD1; J gene: TRBJ2-2; V gene: TRBV7-3; clone size: .; CDR3 protein: CASSLTGGRTGELFF; CDR3 DNA: TGTGCCAGCAGCTTAACAGGGGGCCGAACCGGGGAGCTGTTTTTT
D gene: .; J gene: TRBJ2-7; V gene: TRBV10-3; clone size: .; CDR3 protein: CAISESFEGYNDEQYF; CDR3 DNA: TGTGCCATCAGTGAGTCATTCGAAGGGTACAACGACGAGCAGTACTTC
D gene: TRBD2; J gene: TRBJ2-1; V gene: TRBV10-3; clone size: few; CDR3 protein: CATQGSGGGSYNEQFF; CDR3 DNA: TGTGCCACTCAGGGCAGCGGGGGAGGGTCCTACAATGAGCAGTTCTTC
D gene: .; J gene: TRBJ1-1; V gene: TRBV29-1; clone size: few; CDR3 protein: CSAGATEAFF; CDR3 DNA: TGCAGCGCGGGTGCTACTGAAGCTTTCTTT
D gene: TRBD2; J gene: TRBJ2-5; V gene: TRBV28; clone size: .; CDR3 protein: CASSTPGLAGGHPSPETQYF; CDR3 DNA: TGTGCCAGCAGTACGCCGGGACTAGCGGGGGGGCATCCTTCCCCAGAGACCCAGTACTTC
D gene: TRBD2; J gene: TRBJ2-7; V gene: TRBV9; clone size: .; CDR3 protein: CASSAGLAGISEQYF; CDR3 DNA: TGTGCCAGCAGCGCGGGACTAGCGGGAATTTCCGAGCAGTACTTC
D gene: .; J gene: TRBJ2-2; V gene: TRBV6-2/TRBV6-3; clone size: .; CDR3 protein: CASSYLDRLFTGELFF; CDR3 DNA: TGTGCCAGCAGTTACCTCGACAGATTGTTCACCGGGGAGCTGTTTTTT
D gene: .; J gene: TRBJ2-7; V gene: TRBV27; clone size: .; CDR3 protein: CASNPQGIDEQYF; CDR3 DNA: TGTGCCAGCAATCCACAGGGTATAGACGAGCAGTACTTC
D gene: .; J gene: TRBJ2-1; V gene: TRBV20-1; clone size: .; CDR3 protein: CSASDSTLQFF; CDR3 DNA: TGCAGTGCTAGCGACTCGACATTGCAGTTCTTC
D gene: .; J gene: TRBJ2-3; V gene: TRBV29-1; clone size: many; CDR3 protein: CSVAVTDTQYF; CDR3 DNA: TGCAGCGTTGCAGTAACAGATACGCAGTATTTT
D gene: .; J gene: TRBJ2-5; V gene: TRBV19; clone size: .; CDR3 protein: CASSQSGETARF; CDR3 DNA: TGTGCCAGTAGCCAGTCCGGGGAGACGGCGAGGTTC
D gene: .; J gene: TRBJ2-4; V gene: TRBV4-2; clone size: .; CDR3 protein: CASSQDSGRGSNIQYF; CDR3 DNA: TGTGCCAGCAGCCAAGATTCTGGGCGGGGTAGTAACATTCAGTACTTC
D gene: .; J gene: TRBJ2-7; V gene: TRBV20-1; clone size: .; CDR3 protein: CSARDLAGVFYEQYF; CDR3 DNA: TGCAGTGCTAGAGATCTCGCAGGGGTCTTTTACGAGCAGTACTTC
D gene: .; J gene: TRBJ1-5; V gene: TRBV9; clone size: few; CDR3 protein: CASSVGASNQPQHF; CDR3 DNA: TGTGCCAGCAGCGTAGGGGCGAGCAATCAGCCCCAGCATTTT
D gene: .; J gene: TRBJ2-1; V gene: TRBV6-5; clone size: many; CDR3 protein: CASSHGRSPRAYNEQFF; CDR3 DNA: TGTGCCAGCAGTCACGGACGGAGTCCGAGAGCCTACAATGAGCAGTTCTTC
D gene: .; J gene: TRBJ2-1; V gene: TRBV5-1; clone size: .; CDR3 protein: CASSLPEYNEQFF; CDR3 DNA: TGCGCCAGCAGCTTGCCGGAATACAATGAGCAGTTCTTC
D gene: .; J gene: TRBJ2-5; V gene: TRBV5-1; clone size: .; CDR3 protein: CASTSTGNYQETQYF; CDR3 DNA: TGCGCCAGCACCTCCACAGGGAATTACCAAGAGACCCAGTACTTC
D gene: .; J gene: TRBJ2-3; V gene: TRBV27; clone size: few; CDR3 protein: CASSPGSVADTQYF; CDR3 DNA: TGTGCCAGCAGTCCCGGGAGTGTCGCAGATACGCAGTATTTT
D gene: .; J gene: TRBJ1-2; V gene: TRBV28; clone size: .; CDR3 protein: CASSYPRRANFGYTF; CDR3 DNA: TGTGCCAGCAGTTACCCAAGAAGAGCTAACTTTGGCTACACCTTC
D gene: TRBD1; J gene: TRBJ2-7; V gene: TRBV19; clone size: few; CDR3 protein: CASSIRDSLSYEQYF; CDR3 DNA: TGTGCCAGTAGTATACGGGACAGTCTATCCTACGAGCAGTACTTC
D gene: .; J gene: TRBJ2-2; V gene: TRBV3-1; clone size: .; CDR3 protein: CASSQSQPGANTGELFF; CDR3 DNA: TGTGCCAGCAGCCAGAGTCAGCCCGGAGCGAACACCGGGGAGCTGTTTTTT
D gene: .; J gene: TRBJ1-6; V gene: TRBV10-3; clone size: .; CDR3 protein: CAISESSQTNSPLHF; CDR3 DNA: TGTGCCATCAGTGAGTCCTCGCAAACTAATTCACCCCTCCACTTT
D gene: .; J gene: TRBJ1-1; V gene: TRBV29-1; clone size: .; CDR3 protein: CSVELQMNTEAFF; CDR3 DNA: TGCAGCGTTGAATTACAGATGAACACTGAAGCTTTCTTT
D gene: TRBD1; J gene: TRBJ1-5; V gene: TRBV7-2; clone size: few; CDR3 protein: CASSRRTGVVNQPQHF; CDR3 DNA: TGTGCCAGCAGCAGAAGGACAGGGGTGGTCAATCAGCCCCAGCATTTT
D gene: .; J gene: TRBJ1-1; V gene: TRBV6-5; clone size: .; CDR3 protein: CASSYPGNTEAFF; CDR3 DNA: TGTGCCAGCAGTTATCCGGGGAACACTGAAGCTTTCTTT
D gene: .; J gene: TRBJ2-2; V gene: TRBV11-2; clone size: .; CDR3 protein: CASSPGSNSGELFF; CDR3 DNA: TGTGCCAGCAGCCCCGGTAGTAATTCCGGGGAGCTGTTTTTT
D gene: TRBD2; J gene: TRBJ2-1; V gene: TRBV10-3; clone size: few; CDR3 protein: CAISESTLGTSTSNEQFF; CDR3 DNA: TGTGCCATCAGTGAGTCGACTCTCGGGACTAGTACGAGCAATGAGCAGTTCTTC
D gene: .; J gene: TRBJ2-1; V gene: TRBV5-1; clone size: few; CDR3 protein: CASSLFTSSYNEQFF; CDR3 DNA: TGCGCCAGCAGCTTGTTCACTAGCTCCTACAATGAGCAGTTCTTC
D gene: .; J gene: TRBJ2-3; V gene: TRBV5-1; clone size: few; CDR3 protein: CASRFLVTRGDTQYF; CDR3 DNA: TGCGCCAGCAGATTCCTTGTGACCCGGGGAGATACGCAGTATTTT
D gene: TRBD1; J gene: TRBJ2-7; V gene: TRBV29-1; clone size: few; CDR3 protein: CSVEWDRGTNEQYF; CDR3 DNA: TGCAGCGTTGAGTGGGACAGGGGGACTAACGAGCAGTACTTC
D gene: TRBD1; J gene: TRBJ2-7; V gene: TRBV28; clone size: .; CDR3 protein: CASSTTGPDTYEQYF; CDR3 DNA: TGTGCCAGCAGTACGACAGGGCCGGATACCTACGAGCAGTACTTC
D gene: .; J gene: TRBJ2-7; V gene: TRBV11-3; clone size: many; CDR3 protein: CASSLDGDREQYF; CDR3 DNA: TGTGCCAGCAGCTTAGATGGTGATCGCGAGCAGTACTTC
D gene: TRBD1; J gene: TRBJ2-7; V gene: TRBV5-1; clone size: few; CDR3 protein: CASSRGTGDFYEQYF; CDR3 DNA: TGCGCCAGCAGCCGCGGGACAGGGGATTTCTACGAGCAGTACTTC
D gene: TRBD1; J gene: TRBJ2-2; V gene: TRBV5-1; clone size: .; CDR3 protein: CASSVDRVPTGELFF; CDR3 DNA: TGCGCCAGCAGCGTGGACAGGGTTCCCACCGGGGAGCTGTTTTTT
D gene: .; J gene: TRBJ2-5; V gene: TRBV7-2; clone size: .; CDR3 protein: CASSSVAYDRETQYF; CDR3 DNA: TGTGCCAGCAGCTCCGTCGCTTACGATCGGGAGACCCAGTACTTC
D gene: TRBD2; J gene: TRBJ2-1; V gene: TRBV12-3/TRBV12-4; clone size: many; CDR3 protein: CASSSGLAGGNEQFF; CDR3 DNA: TGTGCCAGCAGTTCAGGACTAGCCGGGGGCAATGAGCAGTTCTTC
D gene: TRBD2; J gene: TRBJ2-5; V gene: TRBV7-2; clone size: .; CDR3 protein: CASSLGTSGRRRETQYF; CDR3 DNA: TGTGCCAGCAGCTTGGGAACTAGCGGGAGGAGACGGGAGACCCAGTACTTC
D gene: .; J gene: TRBJ2-3; V gene: TRBV5-1; clone size: few; CDR3 protein: CASSLAQAMDTQYF; CDR3 DNA: TGCGCCAGCAGCTTGGCACAAGCAATGGATACGCAGTATTTT
D gene: .; J gene: TRBJ2-1; V gene: TRBV6-2/TRBV6-3; clone size: many; CDR3 protein: CASIRAGPFNEQFF; CDR3 DNA: TGTGCCAGCATTCGGGCAGGCCCATTCAATGAGCAGTTCTTC
D gene: .; J gene: TRBJ1-4; V gene: TRBV20-1; clone size: .; CDR3 protein: CSARDNHPAREKLFF; CDR3 DNA: TGCAGTGCTAGAGATAACCATCCGGCTCGGGAAAAACTGTTTTTT
D gene: .; J gene: TRBJ2-7; V gene: TRBV6-2/TRBV6-3; clone size: many; CDR3 protein: CASRLTARSYEQYF; CDR3 DNA: TGTGCCTCAAGATTGACAGCACGATCCTACGAGCAGTACTTC
D gene: TRBD1; J gene: TRBJ1-6; V gene: TRBV10-2; clone size: many; CDR3 protein: CASSTGVERNSPLHF; CDR3 DNA: TGCGCCAGCAGTACAGGGGTTGAAAGAAATTCACCCCTCCACTTT
D gene: .; J gene: TRBJ1-1; V gene: TRBV12-3/TRBV12-4; clone size: .; CDR3 protein: CASSLGQFEAFF; CDR3 DNA: TGTGCCAGCAGTTTAGGACAGTTTGAAGCTTTCTTT
D gene: TRBD1; J gene: TRBJ1-2; V gene: TRBV2; clone size: .; CDR3 protein: CASSETGSDYGYTF; CDR3 DNA: TGTGCCAGCAGTGAGACAGGGTCAGACTATGGCTACACCTTC
D gene: .; J gene: TRBJ2-7; V gene: TRBV5-1; clone size: .; CDR3 protein: CASSGRFYEQYF; CDR3 DNA: TGCGCCAGCAGTGGCAGGTTCTACGAGCAGTACTTC
D gene: .; J gene: TRBJ2-7; V gene: TRBV6-2/TRBV6-3; clone size: many; CDR3 protein: CASSLRQVPYEQYF; CDR3 DNA: TGTGCCAGCAGCCTTAGGCAGGTTCCCTACGAGCAGTACTTC
D gene: TRBD2; J gene: TRBJ2-2; V gene: TRBV7-2; clone size: few; CDR3 protein: CASSPGTSNIGELFF; CDR3 DNA: TGTGCCAGCAGCCCCGGGACTAGTAATATCGGGGAGCTGTTTTTT